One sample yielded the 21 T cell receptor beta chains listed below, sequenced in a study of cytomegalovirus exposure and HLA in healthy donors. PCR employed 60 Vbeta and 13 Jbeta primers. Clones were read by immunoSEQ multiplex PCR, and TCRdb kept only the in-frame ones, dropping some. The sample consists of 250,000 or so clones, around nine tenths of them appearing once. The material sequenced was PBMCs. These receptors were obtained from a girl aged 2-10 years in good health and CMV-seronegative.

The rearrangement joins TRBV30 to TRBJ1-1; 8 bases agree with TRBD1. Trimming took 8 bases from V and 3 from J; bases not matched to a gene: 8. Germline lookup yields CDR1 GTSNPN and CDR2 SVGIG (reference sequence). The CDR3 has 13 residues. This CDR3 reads CARRQGKDTEAFF. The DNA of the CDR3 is TGTGCCCGCCGACAGGGGAAGGACACTGAAGCTTTCTTT.

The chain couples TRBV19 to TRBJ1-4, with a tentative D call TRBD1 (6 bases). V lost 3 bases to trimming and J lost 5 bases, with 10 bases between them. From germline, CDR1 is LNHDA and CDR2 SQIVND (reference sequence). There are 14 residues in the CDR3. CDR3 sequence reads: CASSIQGRNEKLFF. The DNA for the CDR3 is TGTGCCAGTAGTATCCAGGGGCGGAATGAAAAACTGTTTTTT.

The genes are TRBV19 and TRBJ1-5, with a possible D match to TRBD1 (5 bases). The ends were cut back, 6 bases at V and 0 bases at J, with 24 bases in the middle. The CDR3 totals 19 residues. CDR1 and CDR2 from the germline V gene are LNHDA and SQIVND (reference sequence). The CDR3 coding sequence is TGTGCCAGTAGACCACTCAGCGGCCGCGGGGGAGGTAGCAATCAGCCCCAGCATTTT. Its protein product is CASRPLSGRGGGSNQPQHF.

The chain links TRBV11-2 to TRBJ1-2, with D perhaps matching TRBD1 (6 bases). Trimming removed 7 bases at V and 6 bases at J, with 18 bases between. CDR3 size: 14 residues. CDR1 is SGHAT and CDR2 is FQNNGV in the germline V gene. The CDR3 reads CASTERGGVDGYTF. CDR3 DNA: TGTGCCAGCACCGAGAGAGGGGGGGTAGATGGCTACACCTTC.

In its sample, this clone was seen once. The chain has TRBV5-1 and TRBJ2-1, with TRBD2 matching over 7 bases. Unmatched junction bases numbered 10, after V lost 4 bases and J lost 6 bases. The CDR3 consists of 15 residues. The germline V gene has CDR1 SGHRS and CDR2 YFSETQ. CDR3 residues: CASSRWEGIVNEQFF. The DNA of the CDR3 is TGCGCCAGCAGCAGATGGGAGGGAATCGTCAATGAGCAGTTCTTC.

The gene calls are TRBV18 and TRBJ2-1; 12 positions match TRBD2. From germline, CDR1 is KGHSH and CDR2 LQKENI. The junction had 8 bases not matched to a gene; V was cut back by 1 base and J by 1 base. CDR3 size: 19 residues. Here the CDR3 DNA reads TGTGCCAGCTCACCACTGGCTAGCGGGGGGGCTTCATCCTACAATGAGCAGTTCTTC. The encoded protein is CASSPLASGGASSYNEQFF.

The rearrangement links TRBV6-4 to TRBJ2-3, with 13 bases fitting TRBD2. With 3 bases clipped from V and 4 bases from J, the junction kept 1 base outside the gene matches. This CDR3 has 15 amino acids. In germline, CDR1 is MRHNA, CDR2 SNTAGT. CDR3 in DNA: TGTGCCAGCAGTGAAGGACTAGCGGGGGCAGATACGCAGTATTTT. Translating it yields CASSEGLAGADTQYF.

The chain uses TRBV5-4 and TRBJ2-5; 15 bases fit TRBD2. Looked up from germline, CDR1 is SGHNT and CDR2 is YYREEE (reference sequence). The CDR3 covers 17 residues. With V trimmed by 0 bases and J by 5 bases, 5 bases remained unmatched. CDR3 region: CASSLVSGLAGGETQYF. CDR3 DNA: TGTGCCAGCAGCTTGGTCTCAGGACTAGCGGGGGGGGAGACCCAGTACTTC.

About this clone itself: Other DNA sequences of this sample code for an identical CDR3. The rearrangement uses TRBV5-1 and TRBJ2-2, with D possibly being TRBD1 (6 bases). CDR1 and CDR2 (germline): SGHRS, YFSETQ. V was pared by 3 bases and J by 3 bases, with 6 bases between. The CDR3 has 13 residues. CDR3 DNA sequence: TGCGCCAGCAGCTACAGGGACACCGGGGAGCTGTTTTTT. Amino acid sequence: CASSYRDTGELFF.

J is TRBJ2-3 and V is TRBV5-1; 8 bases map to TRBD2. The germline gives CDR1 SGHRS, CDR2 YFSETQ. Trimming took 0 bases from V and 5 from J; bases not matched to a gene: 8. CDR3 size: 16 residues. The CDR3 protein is CASSLEPAGAGDTQYF. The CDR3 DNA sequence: TGCGCCAGCAGCTTGGAACCAGCGGGAGCCGGAGATACGCAGTATTTT.

In DNA form, the CDR3 reads TGTGCCAGCTCAGGGTTGGGTAATGAAAAACTGTTTTTT. Translated: CASSGLGNEKLFF. The rearrangement joins TRBV27 to TRBJ1-4; D is possibly TRBD1 (5 bases). Looked up from germline, CDR1 is MNHEY and CDR2 is SMNVEV (reference sequence). The CDR3 totals 13 residues. V was cut by 8 bases and J by 4 bases, with 11 bases left in between.

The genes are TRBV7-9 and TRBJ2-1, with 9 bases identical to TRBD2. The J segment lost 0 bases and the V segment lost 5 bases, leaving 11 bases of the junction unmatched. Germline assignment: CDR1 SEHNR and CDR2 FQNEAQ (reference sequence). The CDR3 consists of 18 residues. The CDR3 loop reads CASSQVMLAGSSYNEQFF. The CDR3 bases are TGTGCCAGCAGCCAGGTAATGCTAGCGGGGAGCTCCTACAATGAGCAGTTCTTC.

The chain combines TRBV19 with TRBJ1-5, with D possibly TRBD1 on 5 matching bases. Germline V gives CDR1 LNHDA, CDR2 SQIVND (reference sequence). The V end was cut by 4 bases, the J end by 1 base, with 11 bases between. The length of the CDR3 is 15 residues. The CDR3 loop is CASSTAHRSNQPQHF. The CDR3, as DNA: TGTGCCAGTAGTACCGCACACAGGAGCAATCAGCCCCAGCATTTT.

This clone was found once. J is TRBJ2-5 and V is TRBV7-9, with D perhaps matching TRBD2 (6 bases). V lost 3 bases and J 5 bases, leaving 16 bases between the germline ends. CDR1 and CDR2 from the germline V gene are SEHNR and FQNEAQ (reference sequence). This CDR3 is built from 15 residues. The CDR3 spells CASSLKGGAGETQYF. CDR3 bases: TGTGCCAGCAGCTTGAAGGGCGGGGCGGGTGAGACCCAGTACTTC.

CDR3: CASSGGTSGQETQYF. CDR3 bases: TGCGCCAGCAGCGGAGGGACTAGCGGACAAGAGACCCAGTACTTC. The chain joins TRBV5-1 to TRBJ2-5, with TRBD2 matching 11 bases. CDR3 length: 15 residues. Germline V gives CDR1 SGHRS, CDR2 YFSETQ. J gave up 2 bases and V 4 bases, and 4 bases lay outside the gene matches.

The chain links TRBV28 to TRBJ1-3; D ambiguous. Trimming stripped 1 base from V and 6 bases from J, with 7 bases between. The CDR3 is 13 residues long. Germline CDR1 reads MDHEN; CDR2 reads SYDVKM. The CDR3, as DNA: TGTGCCAGCAGTTTATTCGGTGAAAACACCATATATTTT. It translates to CASSLFGENTIYF.

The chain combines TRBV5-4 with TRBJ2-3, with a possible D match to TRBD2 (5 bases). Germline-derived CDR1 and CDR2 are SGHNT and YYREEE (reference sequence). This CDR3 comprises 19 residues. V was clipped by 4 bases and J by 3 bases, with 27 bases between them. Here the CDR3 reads CASSPRTTFGIGRTDTQYF. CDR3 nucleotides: TGTGCCAGCAGCCCCCGGACGACATTCGGGATTGGACGAACAGATACGCAGTATTTT.

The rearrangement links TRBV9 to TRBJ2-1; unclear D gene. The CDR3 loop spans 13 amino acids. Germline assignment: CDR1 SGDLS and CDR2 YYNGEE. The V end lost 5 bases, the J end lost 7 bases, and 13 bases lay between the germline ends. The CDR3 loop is CASSPRERNEQFF. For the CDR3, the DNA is TGTGCCAGCAGTCCGAGAGAGCGAAATGAGCAGTTCTTC.

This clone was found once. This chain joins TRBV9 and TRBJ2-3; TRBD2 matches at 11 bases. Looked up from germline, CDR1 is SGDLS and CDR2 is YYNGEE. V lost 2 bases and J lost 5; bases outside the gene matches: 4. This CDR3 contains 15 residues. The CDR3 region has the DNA TGTGCCAGCAGCGTTAGCGGGGGGGCTATAGATACGCAGTATTTT. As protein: CASSVSGGAIDTQYF.

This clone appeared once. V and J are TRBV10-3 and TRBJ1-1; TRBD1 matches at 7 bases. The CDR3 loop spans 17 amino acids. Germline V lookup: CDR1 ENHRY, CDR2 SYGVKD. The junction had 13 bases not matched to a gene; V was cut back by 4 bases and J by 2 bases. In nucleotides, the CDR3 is TGTGCCATCAGTGTCTCCGGGACAGCCAGCACTAACACTGAAGCTTTCTTT. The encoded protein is CAISVSGTASTNTEAFF.

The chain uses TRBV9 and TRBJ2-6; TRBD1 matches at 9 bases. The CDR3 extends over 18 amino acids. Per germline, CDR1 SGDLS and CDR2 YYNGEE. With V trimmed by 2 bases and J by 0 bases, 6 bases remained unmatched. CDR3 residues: CASSVSGTGSSGANVLTF. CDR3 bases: TGTGCCAGCAGCGTTTCCGGGACAGGGAGCTCTGGGGCCAACGTCCTGACTTTC.